Presented here are 16 T cell receptor beta chains from one specimen sequenced in a study of T cell repertoires in cytomegalovirus infection. These receptors have no known antigen. From the reads, TCRdb called clonotypes with MiXCR, one entry per CDR3 protein. The sample records some 350,000 distinct CDR3 sequences, 29% being singletons. This specimen consisted of cultured PBMCs, obtained from culture after CMV antigen stimulation. All receptors come from a human donor in good health (CMV status not recorded). Some clones in this sample may be carry-over from other donors' samples.

This clonotype was found a few times. The CDR3 DNA is TGTGCCAGCAGCCGGCGACAGAATGAAAAACTGTTTTTT. It yields the protein CASSRRQNEKLFF. The rearrangement joins TRBV7-3 to TRBJ1-4, with a possible D match to TRBD1 (5 bases). The V and J ends lost 5 bases and 5 bases respectively, with 9 bases between them. This CDR3 has 13 amino acids. Germline V gives CDR1 SGHTA, CDR2 FQGTGA. The whole variable domain, filled in from reference TRBV7-3 and TRBJ1-4, reads GAGVSQTPSNKVTEKGKYVELRCDPISGHTALYWYRQSLGQGPEFLIYFQGTGAADDSGLPNDRFFAVRPEGSVSTLKIQRTERGDSAVYLCASSRRQNEKLFFGSGTQLSVL.

This clonotype has only one observation. The chain employs TRBV10-3 and TRBJ1-6, with 9 bases lining up with TRBD1. This CDR3 is built from 14 residues. Germline CDR1 is ENHRY and CDR2 is SYGVKD. V was clipped by 10 bases and J by 10 bases; unmatched bases: 11. The DNA of the CDR3 is TGTGCCACCTTCCGGGGACAGGGAAAGTCACCCCTCCACTTT. Protein product: CATFRGQGKSPLHF.

This clonotype was seen more than once but under ten times. The rearrangement uses TRBV20-1 and TRBJ1-5; possibly TRBD1 for D (6 bases). The CDR3 is 15 amino acids. Germline-derived CDR1 and CDR2 are DFQATT and SNEGSKA (reference sequence). The V gene lost 6 bases and the J gene lost 0 bases, with 15 bases spanning the gap. The CDR3 is CSAQPPGDSNQPQHF. DNA of the CDR3: TGCAGTGCACAACCGCCAGGGGATAGCAATCAGCCCCAGCATTTT.

This clonotype was seen more than once but under ten times. V and J are TRBV6-1 and TRBJ1-2; D remains ambiguous. The germline CDR1 and CDR2 sequences are MNHNS and SASEGT. The CDR3 has 16 amino acids. V gave up 5 bases and J gave up 0 bases, with 16 bases separating them. In nucleotides, the CDR3 is TGTGCCAGCAGTTTCTCCCCGGGAGCACCTAACTATGGCTACACCTTC. Translating it yields CASSFSPGAPNYGYTF.

This clonotype has only a few counts. The chain is built from TRBV28 and TRBJ1-3, with D possibly matching TRBD1 (6 bases). The CDR3 runs to 15 residues. Germline V gene data show CDR1 as MDHEN and CDR2 as SYDVKM. Deletions cut 1 base from V and 4 bases from J, with 11 bases between. CDR3 region: CASSLLSGAGNTIYF. The CDR3 DNA is TGTGCCAGCAGTTTATTATCAGGGGCGGGAAACACCATATATTTT.

This clonotype has more than one count but fewer than ten. The gene calls are TRBV20-1 and TRBJ1-6; 8 bases line up with TRBD1. Germline CDR1 DFQATT, CDR2 SNEGSKA (reference sequence). V trimming: 5 bases; J trimming: 7 bases; junction bases outside the gene matches: 10. The length of the CDR3 is 15 residues. The CDR3 region is CSAEQGAALNSPLHF. CDR3 in DNA: TGCAGTGCTGAGCAGGGGGCGGCATTGAATTCACCCCTCCACTTT.

This clonotype has ten or more counts. This chain joins TRBV11-2 and TRBJ1-2; unclear D gene. V was cut by 4 bases and J by 5 bases, with 23 bases left in between. The CDR3 has 17 amino acids. The germline V gene has CDR1 SGHAT and CDR2 FQNNGV. CDR3 amino acids: CASSSRDQRPGAYGYTF. The DNA for the CDR3 is TGTGCCAGCAGCTCCCGGGATCAAAGACCCGGAGCGTATGGCTACACCTTC.

CDR3 nucleotides: TGTGCCAGCAACAGGGGCCCAACTAACTATGGCTACACCTTC. Protein: CASNRGPTNYGYTF. The chain joins TRBV12-3 or TRBV12-4 to TRBJ1-2; 7 positions match TRBD1. Trimming cost V 7 bases and J 0 bases; bases outside gene matches: 5. The CDR3 loop spans 14 amino acids.

CDR3 amino acids: CASSYSLPSGGRGYEQYF. The CDR3 DNA sequence: TGTGCCAGCAGTTACTCGCTACCTAGTGGCGGGAGAGGCTACGAGCAGTACTTC. The chain recombines TRBV6-5 with TRBJ2-7; 7 bases line up with TRBD2. This CDR3 is built from 18 residues. Germline V lookup: CDR1 MNHEY, CDR2 SVGAGI. The junction had 14 bases not matched to a gene; V was cut back by 0 bases and J by 3 bases.

The rearrangement links TRBV6-6 to TRBJ1-1; D not certain. The germline V gene has CDR1 MNHNY and CDR2 SVGAGI (reference sequence). V gave up 5 bases and J gave up 3 bases, with 10 bases separating them. The CDR3 covers 13 residues. The DNA of the CDR3 is TGTGCCAGCAGTGCGCAGGAGTACACTGAAGCTTTCTTT. It codes for CASSAQEYTEAFF.

This clonotype was recorded only once. The J gene is TRBJ1-5, the V gene TRBV5-1; TRBD1 might be the D (6 bases). The CDR3 runs 15 residues. Germline CDR1 is SGHRS and CDR2 is YFSETQ. V shed 4 bases and J shed 0 bases, with 11 bases lying between them. The DNA of the CDR3 is TGCGCCAGCAGCACAGGACAGCCTAGCAATCAGCCCCAGCATTTT. The encoded protein is CASSTGQPSNQPQHF.

The chain uses TRBV13 and TRBJ1-5; 8 bases map to TRBD1. The CDR3 consists of 17 residues. With V trimmed by 6 bases and J by 3 bases, 13 bases remained unmatched. CDR1 PRHDT and CDR2 FYEKMQ come from the germline V gene (reference sequence). CDR3 in DNA: TGTGCCAGCAGACTCGTCAGGACAGGGCTTTTCAATCAGCCCCAGCATTTT. Its protein is CASRLVRTGLFNQPQHF.

The V and J genes are TRBV9 and TRBJ2-1, with 10 bases fitting TRBD2. The CDR3 length is 15 residues. The germline gives CDR1 SGDLS, CDR2 YYNGEE. V shed 2 bases and J 6 bases; nucleotides not matched to a gene: 5. The chain's CDR3 is CASSVSGRALNEQFF. In DNA form, the CDR3 reads TGTGCCAGCAGCGTCAGCGGGAGGGCCCTCAATGAGCAGTTCTTC. Using reference TRBV9 and TRBJ2-1 for the parts outside the CDR3, the full variable domain is DSGVTQTPKHLITATGQRVTLRCSPRSGDLSVYWYQQSLDQGLQFLIQYYNGEERAKGNILERFSAQQFPDLHSELNLSSLELGDSALYFCASSVSGRALNEQFFGPGTRLTVL.

The sample holds a few counts of this clonotype. The J gene is TRBJ1-1, the V gene TRBV28; no definite D call. The germline gives CDR1 MDHEN, CDR2 SYDVKM. V was shortened by 2 bases and J by 1 base, with 8 bases between the two germline ends. The CDR3 is 14 residues long. Written as DNA, the CDR3 is TGTGCCAGCAGTTTACTCACGGCGAACACTGAAGCTTTCTTT. This gives the protein CASSLLTANTEAFF.

This clonotype came up many times. The chain combines TRBV4-2 with TRBJ2-1; D uncertain. Germline lookup yields CDR1 LGHNA and CDR2 YNFKEQ. The V and J ends lost 0 bases and 4 bases respectively, with 13 bases between them. CDR3 length equals 16 residues. The CDR3 DNA is TGTGCCAGCAGCCAAGATCTGCCAGGAAATTACAATGAGCAGTTCTTC. Amino acid sequence: CASSQDLPGNYNEQFF.

This clonotype was recorded a few times. This CDR3 is CASSRDGYYGYTF. The CDR3, as DNA: TGTGCCAGCAGTAGAGACGGATACTATGGCTACACCTTC. This chain joins TRBV6-5 and TRBJ1-2; D call uncertain. There are 13 residues in the CDR3. The V gene lost 5 bases and the J gene lost 3 bases, with 10 bases spanning the gap. Per the germline V gene, CDR1 is MNHEY and CDR2 is SVGAGI.